The following is a TCR beta chain sequence with its context. This clonotype was seen many times. The target of this receptor is not known. The sample holds no much larger clone one base away, and base qualities are not on file. The method behind the library was 5' RACE. The sample was run on a NextSeq 500. In the TCR library protocol, a unique molecular identifier was attached to each TCR cDNA molecule so that PCR and sequencing errors could be corrected. The study's own analysis went as follows. Decombinator tools were used for TCR identification, UMI-based error correction and CDR3 extraction. TCRs above a frequency of 2 per 1,000, corresponding to the top 1% of the tumor frequency distribution, were defined as expanded. Renyi diversity was computed with the R vegan package after each repertoire had been subsampled 100 times to 5,000 TCRs. CDR3 similarity networks were built from amino acid triplet string-kernel similarity, with CDR3s being connected when pairwise similarity was above 0.82. Starting from the raw public reads, TCRdb applied fastp trimming at Q25, assembled clones with MiXCR and retained in-frame beta chains. A single entry per CDR3 protein holds the most common genes and DNA from its merged rows. The authors' filters were not applied to this entry. Within this sample are about 92,000 distinct CDR3 sequences, with more than 10% of them counted one time only. Over 40% of the sample is taken by the ten largest.

This record belongs to a study of spatial heterogeneity in lung cancer (dated by TCRdb to about 2019). Notes on the research overall: Beta-chain transcripts were consistently detected in greater numbers than alpha-chain transcripts, which likely reflects a higher abundance of beta-chain transcripts. In the raw uncorrected reads, each unique combination of TCR and UMI appeared more than ten times on average. Both alpha and beta chains were TCR-sequenced in approximately 220 tumor regions, around 65 matched nontumor lung samples and 56 PBMC samples obtained at surgery. In non-small cell lung cancer, the study made a quantitative comparison of TCR alpha and beta repertoires among multiple tumor regions, matched nontumor lung and blood. TCR repertoire features were related to nonsynonymous mutation counts determined by whole-exome sequencing of tumor tissue. Study-level results and caveats: Additional single-cell paired TCR alpha and beta sequencing was considered necessary to confirm, at a functional level, the hypothesis that regional TCRs recognize regional mutations. Ubiquitous expanded tumor TCRs were found in blood more often at tumor resection than at routine follow-up.

The time point label, read with the paper, signifies: sample taken at primary tumor resection. Donors were some 67 patients with early-stage, untreated non-small cell lung cancer from the lung TRACERx cohort. For TCR sequencing, whole RNA was extracted from tumor and nontumor lung tissue, or from cryopreserved PBMC samples, and no cell sorting was done. Only patients for whom sufficient RNA was available from at least two tumor regions were selected for TCR sequencing. For CDR1 and CDR2, the germline V gene lists MDHEN and SYDVKM. V is reduced by 2 bases and J by 1 base, leaving a spacing of 8 bases between them. The CDR3 spans 14 residues, from the cysteine through the phenylalanine. Here the CDR3 DNA is all that survives: 42 bases in frame from base 1.

The clonotype comes from a male donor with early-stage non-small cell lung cancer. The V and J segments used are TRBV28 and TRBJ2-5; the D gene could be either TRBD1 or TRBD2, each agreeing at 5 bases. Material: PBMCs, obtained at surgery. The nucleotide sequence reads as follows: TGTGCCAGCAGTTTAGGGGGAACCCAAGAGACCCAGTACTTC. Its translation reads: CASSLGGTQETQYF.